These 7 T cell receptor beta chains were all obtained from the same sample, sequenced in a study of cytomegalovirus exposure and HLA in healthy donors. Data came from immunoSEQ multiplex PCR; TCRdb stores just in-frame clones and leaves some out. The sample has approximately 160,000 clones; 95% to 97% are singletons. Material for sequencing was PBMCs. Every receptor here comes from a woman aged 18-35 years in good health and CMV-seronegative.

The CDR3 loop reads CASSLAGVGSSYEQYF. The CDR3 bases are TGTGCCAGCAGCTTGGCCGGGGTGGGGAGCTCCTACGAGCAGTACTTC. The chain links TRBV5-6 to TRBJ2-7; D might be TRBD2 (5 bases). V was shortened by 0 bases and J by 0 bases, with 13 bases between the two germline ends. Germline loops: CDR1 SGHDT, CDR2 YYEEEE. The CDR3 contains 16 residues.

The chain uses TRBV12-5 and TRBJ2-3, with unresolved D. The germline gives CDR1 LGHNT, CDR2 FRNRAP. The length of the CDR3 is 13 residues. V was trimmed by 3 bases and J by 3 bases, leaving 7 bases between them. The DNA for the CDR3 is TGTGCTAGTGGTTTATCCCTGACAGATACGCAGTATTTT. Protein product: CASGLSLTDTQYF.

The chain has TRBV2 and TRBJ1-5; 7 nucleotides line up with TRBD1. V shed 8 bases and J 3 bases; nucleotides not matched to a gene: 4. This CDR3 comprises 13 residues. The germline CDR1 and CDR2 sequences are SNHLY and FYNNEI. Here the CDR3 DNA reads TGTGCCAGCGGGGACAGAGACAATCAGCCCCAGCATTTT. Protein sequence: CASGDRDNQPQHF.

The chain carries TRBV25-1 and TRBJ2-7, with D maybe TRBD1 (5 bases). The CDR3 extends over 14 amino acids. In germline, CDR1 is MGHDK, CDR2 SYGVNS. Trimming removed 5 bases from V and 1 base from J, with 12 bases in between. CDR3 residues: CASSQRAGSYEQYF. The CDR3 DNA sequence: TGTGCCAGCAGTCAGAGAGCAGGGTCCTACGAGCAGTACTTC.

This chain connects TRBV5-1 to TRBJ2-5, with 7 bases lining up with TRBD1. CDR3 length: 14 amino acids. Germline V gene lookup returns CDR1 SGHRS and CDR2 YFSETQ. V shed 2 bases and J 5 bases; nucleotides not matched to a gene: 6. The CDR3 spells CASSLQGFGETQYF. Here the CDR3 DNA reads TGCGCCAGCAGCTTACAGGGGTTTGGCGAGACCCAGTACTTC.

CDR3 residues: CASPGWMEQFF. CDR3 DNA sequence: TGTGCCAGCCCAGGGTGGATGGAGCAGTTCTTC. The chain couples TRBV6-1 to TRBJ2-1; D possibly corresponds to TRBD1 (5 bases). The CDR3 has 11 amino acids. Trimming took off 8 bases at V and 10 bases at J, with 12 bases between the two ends. The germline V gene has CDR1 MNHNS and CDR2 SASEGT.

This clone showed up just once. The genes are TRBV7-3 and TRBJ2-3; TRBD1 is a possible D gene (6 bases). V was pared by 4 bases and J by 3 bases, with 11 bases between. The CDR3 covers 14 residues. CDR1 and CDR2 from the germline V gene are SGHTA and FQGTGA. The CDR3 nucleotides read TGTGCCAGCAGCTCTACAGGGTTAACAGATACGCAGTATTTT. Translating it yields CASSSTGLTDTQYF.